Presented here are 28 T cell receptor beta chains from one specimen sequenced in a study of Graves' ophthalmopathy and Graves' hyperthyroidism. RNA served as the template for amplifying TCR beta CDR3 regions. The authors performed first-round RT-PCR with HTBI primers and then a second-round multiplex PCR. TCRdb called the multiplex PCR reads again in MiXCR, with one record for every CDR3 protein. The sample carries approximately 410,000 distinct CDR3 sequences, approximately 15% recorded once. Sequencing used peripheral blood. These receptors all come from a woman between 18 and 30 years old with stable Graves' hyperthyroidism.

The rearrangement joins TRBV6-1 to TRBJ2-5, with 9 nucleotides matching TRBD1. The CDR3 is 14 residues long. The germline CDR1 and CDR2 sequences are MNHNS and SASEGT. V lost 10 bases and J lost 3; bases outside the gene matches: 9. The CDR3 is CATRDRVREETQYF. In nucleotides, the CDR3 is TGTGCCACCAGGGACAGGGTTAGGGAAGAGACCCAGTACTTC.

This clonotype appeared many times. J is TRBJ1-2 and V is TRBV2; D not resolved. The CDR3 contains 14 residues. Trimming took 7 bases from V and 0 from J, leaving 12 bases between them. The germline gives CDR1 SNHLY, CDR2 FYNNEI. The CDR3 sequence is CASINTGTNYGYTF. The CDR3, as DNA: TGTGCCAGCATAAACACTGGAACTAACTATGGCTACACCTTC.

This clonotype was recorded many times. The CDR3, as DNA: TGTGCCAGCAGTTATTTCGCCCCGGACAGGTTCTATGGCTACACCTTC. This gives the protein CASSYFAPDRFYGYTF. V and J are TRBV6-2 or TRBV6-3 and TRBJ1-2, with 7 bases identical to TRBD1. The CDR3 is 16 residues long. Germline-derived CDR1 and CDR2 are MNHEY and SVGEGT. Trimming took 3 bases from V and 4 from J; bases not matched to a gene: 11.

This clonotype came up many times. The rearrangement uses TRBV6-1 and TRBJ1-1; tentatively, D is TRBD1 (6 bases). This CDR3 has 15 residues. CDR1 and CDR2 (germline): MNHNS, SASEGT. The V end was cut by 7 bases, the J end by 1 base, with 16 bases between. The CDR3 here is CASTRGALTNTEAFF. Written as DNA, the CDR3 is TGTGCCAGCACGCGGGGGGCACTAACGAACACTGAAGCTTTCTTT.

The chain has TRBV25-1 and TRBJ2-7; D possibly matches TRBD1 or TRBD2 (6 bases each). The CDR3 covers 12 residues. The germline gives CDR1 MGHDK, CDR2 SYGVNS. Deletions cut 4 bases from V and 12 bases from J, with 16 bases between. The CDR3 sequence is CASSGLGGFLYF. The CDR3 nucleotides read TGTGCCAGCAGTGGCCTAGGGGGGTTTCTGTACTTC.

A word on this clonotype: A much larger clone differs from this one at a single base, so this may be a read error. It is likely a read error, because the conserved phenylalanine at the end of the CDR3 is missing. This CDR3 reads CASSYPGTENTGELFV. CDR3 in DNA: TGTGCCAGCAGTTACCCCGGGACAGAGAACACCGGGGAGCTGTTTGTT. The genes are TRBV6-2 or TRBV6-3 and TRBJ2-2; 7 bases line up with TRBD1. The germline gives CDR1 MNHEY, CDR2 SVGEGT. The J segment lost 1 base and the V segment lost 2 bases, leaving 4 bases of the junction unmatched. This CDR3 comprises 16 residues.

There are many counts of this clonotype. The chain recombines TRBV19 with TRBJ1-5; perhaps TRBD1 as D (5 bases). The CDR3 length is 18 residues. The germline V and J ends were trimmed by 3 bases and 0 bases, with 18 bases remaining between them. The germline V gene encodes CDR1 LNHDA and CDR2 SQIVND (reference sequence). The CDR3 DNA reads TGTGCCAGTAGTATGAGGGGAAGGTCCGAATATAGCAATCAGCCCCAGCATTTT. Translated, it gives CASSMRGRSEYSNQPQHF.

This clonotype was detected ten times or more. The rearrangement uses TRBV29-1 and TRBJ2-4, with a weak D call TRBD1 (6 bases). V lost 5 bases and J lost 1, with 15 bases in between. The CDR3 is 15 residues long. CDR1 SQVTM and CDR2 ANQGSEA come from the germline V gene. CDR3 DNA: TGCAGCGTTTTAAATACAGGGACCGCCAAAAACATTCAGTACTTC. This encodes CSVLNTGTAKNIQYF.

Many counts were recorded for this clonotype. The V gene is TRBV6-4, the J gene TRBJ1-1, with D unclear. With 6 bases removed from V and 4 bases from J, the gap between germline ends came to 18 bases. CDR1 is MRHNA, CDR2 SNTAGT, per germline. This CDR3 contains 15 residues. The CDR3 coding sequence is TGTGCCAGCAGACCCACAGACCGGAGCGTCACTGAAGCTTTCTTT. This gives the protein CASRPTDRSVTEAFF.

Many counts were recorded for this clonotype. The chain has TRBV5-1 and TRBJ1-1; D unresolved. The CDR3 is 14 amino acids. Germline CDR1 and CDR2: SGHRS and YFSETQ. V lost 4 bases to trimming and J lost 6 bases, with 16 bases between them. The CDR3 nucleotides are TGCGCCAGCAGCGTGGAAGGGTTTTCCTCTGAAGCTTTCTTT. Amino acids: CASSVEGFSSEAFF.

Details on this clonotype: A much larger clone lies one base from this, so it may be a read error. V gene TRBV20-1 combines with J gene TRBJ2-2; 15 nucleotides line up with TRBD2. Germline CDR1 and CDR2: DFQATT and SNEGSKA (reference sequence). CDR3 length equals 16 residues. This chain's CDR3 is CSARGTSGGDTGELVF. In nucleotides, the CDR3 is TGCAGTGCTAGAGGGACTAGCGGGGGGGACACCGGGGAGCTGGTTTTT.

This clonotype appeared many times. The chain combines TRBV19 with TRBJ2-2; 7 bases align to TRBD2. Trimming removed 3 bases from V and 5 bases from J; junction bases left unmatched: 6. CDR1 and CDR2 (germline): LNHDA, SQIVND (reference sequence). The CDR3 covers 15 residues. The CDR3 sequence: CASSMGGRGTGELFF. The CDR3 DNA reads TGTGCCAGTAGTATGGGAGGGCGCGGGACCGGGGAGCTGTTTTTT.

This clonotype was counted between two and nine times. The rearrangement uses TRBV19 and TRBJ1-2; D perhaps matches TRBD1 (6 bases). The CDR3 is 15 amino acids. CDR1 is LNHDA, CDR2 SQIVND, per germline (reference sequence). Deletions cut 4 bases from V and 1 base from J, with 13 bases between. CDR3 in DNA: TGTGCCAGTAGTAGGGGGGGGGCTTTTAACTATGGCTACACCTTC. This sequence encodes CASSRGGAFNYGYTF.

This clonotype has at least ten counts. J is TRBJ2-7 and V is TRBV6-8; D may match TRBD1 or TRBD2 (5 bases each). Germline assignment: CDR1 MNHGY and CDR2 SAAAGT. The CDR3 runs 12 residues. The V end was cut by 5 bases, the J end by 10 bases, with 15 bases between. The CDR3 region has the DNA TGTGCCAGCAGTCCCCCTCGGGACCGACAGTACTTC. Its protein is CASSPPRDRQYF.

This clonotype has ten or more counts. This sequence joins TRBV12-3 or TRBV12-4 and TRBJ2-5; possibly TRBD2 for D (6 bases). The CDR3 extends over 16 amino acids. V lost 4 bases and J lost 0, with 15 bases in between. CDR3 region: CASSSLGRGHQETQYF. The DNA for the CDR3 is TGTGCCAGCAGTTCACTTGGGCGGGGACACCAAGAGACCCAGTACTTC.

This clonotype appeared many times. The chain recombines TRBV19 with TRBJ1-2; D gene ambiguous. The CDR3 covers 15 residues. V gave up 7 bases and J gave up 8 bases, with 23 bases separating them. Looked up from germline, CDR1 is LNHDA and CDR2 is SQIVND (reference sequence). CDR3: CASTPRAGLPSGYTF. The CDR3 region has the DNA TGTGCCAGTACCCCACGCGCGGGCCTGCCTTCGGGCTACACCTTC.

This clonotype has at least ten counts. The rearrangement joins TRBV7-8 to TRBJ1-2; 7 bases align to TRBD1. V shed 5 bases, J shed 5 bases, and the junction held 11 bases outside the gene matches. The CDR3 covers 15 residues. The V gene's germline CDR1 is SGHVS and CDR2 FQNEAQ. The CDR3 sequence is CASSPSGTASYGYTF. The CDR3 DNA follows: TGTGCCAGCAGCCCCTCCGGGACAGCCTCTTATGGCTACACCTTC.

This clonotype has only a few counts. V is TRBV5-1 and J is TRBJ2-7, with D maybe TRBD2 (5 bases). The CDR3 consists of 16 residues. V lost 1 base, J lost 3 bases, and 17 bases lay in between. Germline values: CDR1 SGHRS, CDR2 YFSETQ. The CDR3 DNA is TGCGCCAGCAGCTTGACTGGTAGCGAGGCTTTCTACGAGCAGTACTTC. Amino acid sequence: CASSLTGSEAFYEQYF. The variable domain in full, completed from reference TRBV5-1 and TRBJ2-7, reads KAGVTQTPRYLIKTRGQQVTLSCSPISGHRSVSWYQQTPGQGLQFLFEYFSETQRNKGNFPGRFSGRQFSNSRSEMNVSTLELGDSALYLCASSLTGSEAFYEQYFGPGTRLTVT.

V is TRBV6-1 and J is TRBJ2-7; D is uncertain. Trimming removed 1 base from V and 4 bases from J, with 11 bases in between. Germline CDR1 MNHNS, CDR2 SASEGT. This CDR3 has 14 residues. The chain's CDR3 is CASSEEALRYEQYF. CDR3 sequence (DNA): TGTGCCAGCAGTGAAGAGGCCTTGCGTTACGAGCAGTACTTC.

This clonotype came up many times. One base away lies a much larger clone, so this may be a sequencing read error. The gene calls are TRBV12-3 or TRBV12-4 and TRBJ1-2, with a weak D call TRBD1 (5 bases). CDR3 length: 12 amino acids. The DNA for the CDR3 is TGTGCCAGCAGTTTCGGACAATTCGGCTGCACCTTC. Translated: CASSFGQFGCTF.

This clonotype was seen a handful of times. The chain employs TRBV9 and TRBJ1-1; the D gene is possibly TRBD1 (6 bases). The CDR3 covers 15 residues. Germline V lookup: CDR1 SGDLS, CDR2 YYNGEE. V was pared by 3 bases and J by 8 bases, with 20 bases between. The CDR3 reads CASSAGQSMPREAFF. Here the CDR3 DNA reads TGTGCCAGCAGCGCCGGACAGAGCATGCCGCGGGAAGCTTTCTTT.

This clonotype was seen at least ten times. The gene calls are TRBV15 and TRBJ2-7; tentatively, D is TRBD2 (5 bases). Trimming stripped 5 bases from V and 0 bases from J, with 8 bases between. From germline, CDR1 is LNHNV and CDR2 YYDKDF (reference sequence). This CDR3 is 13 amino acids long. The CDR3 sequence: CATSVRDSYEQYF. CDR3 coding DNA: TGTGCCACCAGCGTCCGGGACTCCTACGAGCAGTACTTC.

This clonotype was seen repeatedly, ten times or more. The chain employs TRBV7-9 and TRBJ1-2; D is perhaps TRBD1 (5 bases). This CDR3 comprises 13 residues. Germline V gene sequence: CDR1 SEHNR, CDR2 FQNEAQ (reference sequence). Trimming cost V 7 bases and J 4 bases, with 13 bases left between them. CDR3 amino acids: CASISRGTYGYTF. CDR3 sequence (DNA): TGTGCCAGCATATCCCGGGGGACCTATGGCTACACCTTC.

This clonotype appeared a few times. DNA of the CDR3: TGTGCCAGTAGTCCATCCCAGAACCGGGACAGGAAAAACATTCAGTACTTC. Translation gives CASSPSQNRDRKNIQYF. This chain links TRBV19 with TRBJ2-4, with 8 bases aligning to TRBD1. Trimming took 5 bases from V and 4 from J; bases not matched to a gene: 13. The CDR3 runs to 17 residues. Germline CDR1 reads LNHDA; CDR2 reads SQIVND (reference sequence).

This clonotype was seen many times. The rearrangement links TRBV29-1 to TRBJ1-2, with 10 bases matching TRBD1. V was clipped by 3 bases and J by 8 bases; unmatched bases: 0. Germline assignment: CDR1 SQVTM and CDR2 ANQGSEA. The CDR3 runs to 11 residues. The CDR3 protein is CSVEGQGGYTF. DNA for the CDR3: TGCAGCGTTGAGGGACAGGGGGGCTACACCTTC.

Ten or more counts support this clonotype. The chain joins TRBV20-1 to TRBJ2-7, with 15 bases that match TRBD2. Germline loops: CDR1 DFQATT, CDR2 SNEGSKA (reference sequence). This CDR3 is built from 16 residues. The V gene end was trimmed by 1 base and the J gene end by 5 bases; junction bases not matched to a gene: 6. The CDR3 bases are TGCAGTGCTAGAGCCTGGACTAGCGGGGGGGCCCACGAGCAGTACTTC. Translated: CSARAWTSGGAHEQYF.

This clonotype came up many times. This chain joins TRBV12-3 or TRBV12-4 and TRBJ2-2; D is uncertain. Trimming left V 7 bases short and J 7 bases short, with 10 bases between. This CDR3 has 12 residues. CDR3 bases: TGTGCCAGCACCACCCCGAACGGGGAGCTGTTTTTT. This codes for CASTTPNGELFF.

This clonotype has a single count. The chain employs TRBV12-3 or TRBV12-4 and TRBJ2-7; 7 nucleotides match TRBD1. J lost 7 bases, V lost 5 bases, and 8 bases had no gene match. The CDR3 covers 13 residues. CDR3 in DNA: TGTGCCAGCAGTCCTACAGGGGTCTGGGAGCAGTACTTC. This gives the protein CASSPTGVWEQYF.